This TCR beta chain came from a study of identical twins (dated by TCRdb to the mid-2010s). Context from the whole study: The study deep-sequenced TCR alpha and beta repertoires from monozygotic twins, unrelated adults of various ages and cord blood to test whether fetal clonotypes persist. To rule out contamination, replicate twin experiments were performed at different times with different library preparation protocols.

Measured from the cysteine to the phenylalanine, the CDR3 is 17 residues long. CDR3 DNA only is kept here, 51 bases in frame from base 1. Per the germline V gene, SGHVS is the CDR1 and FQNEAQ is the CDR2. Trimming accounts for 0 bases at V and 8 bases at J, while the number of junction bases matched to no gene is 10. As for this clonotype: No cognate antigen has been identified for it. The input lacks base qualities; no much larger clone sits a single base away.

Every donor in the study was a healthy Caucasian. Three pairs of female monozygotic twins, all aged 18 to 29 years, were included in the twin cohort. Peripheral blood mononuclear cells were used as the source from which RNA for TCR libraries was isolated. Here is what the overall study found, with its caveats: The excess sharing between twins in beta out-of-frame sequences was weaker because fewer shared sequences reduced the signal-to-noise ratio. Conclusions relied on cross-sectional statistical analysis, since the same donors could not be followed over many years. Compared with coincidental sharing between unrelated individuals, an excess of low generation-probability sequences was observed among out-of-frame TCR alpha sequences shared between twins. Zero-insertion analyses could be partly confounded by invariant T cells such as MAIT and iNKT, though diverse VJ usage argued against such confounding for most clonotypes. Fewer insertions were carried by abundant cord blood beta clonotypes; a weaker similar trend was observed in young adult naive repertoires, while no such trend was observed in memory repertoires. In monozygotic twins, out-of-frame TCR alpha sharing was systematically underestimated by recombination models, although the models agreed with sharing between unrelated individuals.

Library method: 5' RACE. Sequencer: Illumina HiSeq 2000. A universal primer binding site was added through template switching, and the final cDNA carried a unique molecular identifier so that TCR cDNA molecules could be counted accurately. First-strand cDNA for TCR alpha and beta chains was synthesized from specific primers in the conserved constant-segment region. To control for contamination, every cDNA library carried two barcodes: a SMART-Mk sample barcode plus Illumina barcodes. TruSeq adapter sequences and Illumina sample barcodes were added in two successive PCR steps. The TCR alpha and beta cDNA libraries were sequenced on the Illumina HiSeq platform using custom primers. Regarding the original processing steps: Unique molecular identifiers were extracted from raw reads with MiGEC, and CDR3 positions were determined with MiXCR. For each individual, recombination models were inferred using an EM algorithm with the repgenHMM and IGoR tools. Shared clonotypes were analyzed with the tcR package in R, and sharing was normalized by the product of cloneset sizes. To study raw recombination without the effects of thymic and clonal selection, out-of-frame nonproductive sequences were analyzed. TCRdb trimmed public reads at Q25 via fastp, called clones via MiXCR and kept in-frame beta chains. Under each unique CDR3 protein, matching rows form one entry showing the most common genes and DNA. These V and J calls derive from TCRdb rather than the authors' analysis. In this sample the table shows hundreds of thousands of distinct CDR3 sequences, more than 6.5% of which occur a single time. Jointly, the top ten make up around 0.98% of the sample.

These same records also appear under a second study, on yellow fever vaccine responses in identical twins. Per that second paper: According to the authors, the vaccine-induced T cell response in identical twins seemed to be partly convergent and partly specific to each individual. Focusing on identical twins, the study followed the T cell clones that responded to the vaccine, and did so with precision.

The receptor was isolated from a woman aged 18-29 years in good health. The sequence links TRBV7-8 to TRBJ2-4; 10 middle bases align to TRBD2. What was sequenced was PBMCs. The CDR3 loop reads CASSLAVSSGGVYIQYF. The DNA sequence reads TGTGCCAGCAGCTTAGCAGTCTCTAGCGGGGGAGTGTACATTCAGTACTTC.